This T cell receptor beta chain was sequenced during a study of T cells in Graves' hyperthyroidism and ophthalmopathy. Findings and limits, study-wide: Blood also showed most of the thyroid clonotypes that were expanded above 0.001.

This clonotype showed up many times. The antigen is undetermined. Amplification of TCR beta CDR3 regions was performed using RNA transcripts as template. An initial round of RT-PCR targeting the TCR CDR3 relied on the HTBI primer set. TCRdb re-analysed the multiplex PCR reads in MiXCR, keeping a single row per CDR3 protein. Here the sample spans hundreds of thousands of distinct CDR3 sequences, less than 30% being singletons. The CDR3 runs to 14 residues. Trimming took 6 bases from V and 4 from J; bases not matched to a gene: 7. Sample collection date corresponds to first hyperthyroidism diagnosis, prior to any ophthalmopathy symptoms. A roughly 10 ml volume of fresh peripheral blood provided the PBMCs.

The sequence was obtained from a man aged 35 to 55 with Graves' hyperthyroidism that later progressed to Graves' ophthalmopathy. The rearrangement links TRBV12-3 or TRBV12-4 to TRBJ2-7, with TRBD1 matching over 9 bases. The sequenced sample was blood. The CDR3 reads CASRDGTGPYEQYF. CDR3 nucleotides: TGTGCCAGCAGGGACGGGACAGGGCCTTACGAGCAGTACTTC.